This entry features one TCR beta chain sequence. The target of this receptor is not known. TRB rearrangements were amplified by multiplex PCR following a touch-down protocol, with the TRB-A and TRB-B primer pools mixed in one tube. Illumina adapters and sample indices were added to the amplicons through two consecutive PCR reactions using Phusion HS II polymerase. The amplicons were purified from gel with the NucleoSpin Gel and PCR Clean-up kit, after which the amplicons were quantified by Qubit and checked for quality on an Agilent 2100 Bioanalyzer. Sequencing of the libraries was performed on an Illumina MiSeq with 600-cycle, single-indexed, paired-end runs. In the authors' own workflow: TRB reads were aligned and assembled with MiXCR version 2.1.12 using the default MiXCR reference library. Each unique CDR3 nucleotide sequence defined a clone, and only productive sequences with at least two reads were analysed. To assess repertoire diversity, an R script computed alpha-parameterized diversity profiles (alpha 0 to 5), which included the Shannon (alpha 1) and Simpson (alpha 2) indices. The tcR package was used to compute combinatorial TRB VJ usage, and cohorts were compared on this usage by principal component analysis with ade4. GLIPH clustering of TCRbeta CDR3s was carried out on cohort pairs matched by age and read depth, and cluster frequencies were compared by Wilcoxon test. TCRdb reprocessed the reads, so every CDR3 protein sequence counts as one entry and DNA is not shown. The V and J calls were determined by TCRdb, not by the authors. This sample's table lists fewer than 5,500 distinct CDR3 sequences. In total, the top ten clones hold approximately 19% of the sample.

Taken from cysteine to phenylalanine, the CDR3 has 14 residues. No DNA is listed. The entry originates in a study of T cell clusters in autoimmune cytopenias (dated 2019 in TCRdb). Broadly, across the study: Healthy donor controls had a mean age of roughly 50 years and a median age of roughly 59 years, with about half of the roughly 45 female. TRB sequencing reached a median depth of approximately 50,000 reads per sample and yielded a median of 2,350 distinct TRB clonotypes per sample. In autoimmune cytopenia patients, peripheral blood TRB and IGH repertoires were sequenced during active disease and over treatment follow-up, together with healthy, CLL and autoimmune hepatitis controls. The goal of the study was to find out whether patients with autoimmune cytopenia have a disease-specific immune repertoire signature that could be used as a blood-based biomarker. For primary cytopenia the controls were about 25 age-matched healthy donors, whereas for secondary cytopenia the controls were approximately 15 age-matched CLL patients. Autoimmune hepatitis repertoires were compared against roughly 21 age- and sex-matched healthy donors. Summary of the overall study and its limitations: The TRB repertoire shifts, including less even repertoires in secondary cytopenia and CLL, mostly reflected lymphoma bias and not autoimmunity. The T cell clusters were defined only in silico, and the functional role of the clusters was left to be validated experimentally. GLIPH suggested that primary autoimmune cytopenia patients lacked physiological T cell clusters: 45 to 60 clusters were exclusive to healthy donors versus some 16 exclusive to patients. In the comparison of secondary cytopenia with CLL, the cluster-lack signature was not observed, apparently because the dominant lymphoma-associated repertoire masked the signature. Almost three-fold more exclusive TRB clusters were observed in healthy donors than in active autoimmune hepatitis patients, consistent with an autoimmunity-wide signature.

Per sample, approximately 0.25 ug of peripheral blood genomic DNA, approximately 37,500 genome equivalents, was used for TRB amplification. These data also featured in a second study, about T cell repertoires in aging, cancer and after chemotherapy. From the second report: Donors spanned six age groups from 30 or younger to 70 or older, with at least three individuals per group. Control TCR repertoires from healthy donors were recorded over several months to years, and clear clonal overlap was observed across re-sampling. In total, the full dataset held some 8.2 million TCR reads. Significantly lower blood TCR diversity and higher clonality were observed in untreated patients with hematological or solid cancers than in age-matched healthy donors. Declining TCR diversity with age in healthy donors was mainly explained by loss of richness; in cancer patients, loss of evenness also contributed. An increase in median generation probability over the chemotherapy interval was observed in both cancer cohorts, suggesting that the repertoire was reconstituted through rebound thymic output. It was noted by the authors that conclusions about immunological memory after chemotherapy cannot be drawn from the repertoire data. To examine immunoaging and T cell reconstitution after chemotherapy, the study profiled TCR beta repertoires in peripheral blood from healthy donors and cancer patients. A cohort of 218 cancer patients (approximately 90 with hematological and around 130 with solid cancers) was assembled, and 95 healthy donors were included as a reference group. Processing of the TRB sequences was carried out with MiXCR versions 2.12 and 3.0.5. The repertoire metrics were Shannon diversity, evenness, clonality (calculated as one minus evenness), and diversity profiles parameterized by alpha from 0 to 5. The IGoR algorithm was used to calculate generation probabilities of clones in the paired pre- and post-chemotherapy samples.

The clonotype was recovered from a human donor in good health. The chain is encoded by TRBV12-3 or TRBV12-4 joined to TRBJ1-5. Sequencing was carried out using peripheral blood. For the CDR3, the sequence is CASSFSRDNQPQHF.